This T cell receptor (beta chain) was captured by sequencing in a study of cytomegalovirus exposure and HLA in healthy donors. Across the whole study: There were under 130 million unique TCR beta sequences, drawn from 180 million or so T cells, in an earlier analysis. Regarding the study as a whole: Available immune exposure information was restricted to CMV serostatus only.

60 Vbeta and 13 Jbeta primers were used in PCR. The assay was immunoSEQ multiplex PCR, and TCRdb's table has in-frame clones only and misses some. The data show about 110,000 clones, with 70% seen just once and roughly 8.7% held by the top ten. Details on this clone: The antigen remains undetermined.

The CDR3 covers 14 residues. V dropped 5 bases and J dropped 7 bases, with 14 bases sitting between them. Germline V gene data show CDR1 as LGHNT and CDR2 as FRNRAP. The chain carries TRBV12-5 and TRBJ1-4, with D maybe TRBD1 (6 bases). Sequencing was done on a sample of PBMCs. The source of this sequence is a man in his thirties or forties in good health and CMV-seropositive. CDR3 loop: CASGGGGPGEKLFF. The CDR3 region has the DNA TGTGCTAGTGGTGGGGGGGGGCCAGGTGAAAAACTGTTTTTT.